This record covers a single T cell receptor beta chain. Its specificity is not known. The repertoire was sequenced with immunoSEQ multiplex PCR; TCRdb's copy has only in-frame clones and lacks some. The data show fewer than 25,000 clones, approximately 81% seen once. These data belong to a study of cytotoxic CD8 clonotypes in ibrutinib-treated CLL. Background on the study: Outcomes included around 25 partial and 2 complete responses; after median roughly 71 months, roughly 14 stayed remitted and 12 progressed. Study results and limitations: Before falling back toward baseline at progression, clonality had risen at the time of ibrutinib response. Under treatment, the uncommon public clonotypes either contracted or remained stable. Samples from sustained-remission and progressing patients were taken at different times.

This CDR3 spans 15 amino acids. V usage is TRBV21-1 and J usage is TRBJ1-4; the table's D call of TRBD1 was not tested on the DNA. TRBV21-1 is tagged as a pseudogene. The source of this sequence is a human donor with chronic lymphocytic leukemia. Source: PBMCs, taken before ibrutinib treatment. This CDR3 reads CASIDRGETNEKLFF. The CDR3 nucleotides are TGTGCCAGCATAGACAGGGGGGAAACTAATGAAAAACTGTTTTTT.